This T cell receptor beta chain stems from a study of blood T cell repertoires in COVID-19. TCRdb's copy holds only in-frame clones and misses some; the assay was immunoSEQ multiplex PCR. The sample has 84,000 or so clones; 80% are singletons. Trimming shortened V by 6 bases and J by 1 base, and 15 bases separated the two germline ends. Germline V gene sequence: CDR1 SNHLY, CDR2 FYNNEI. This CDR3 is built from 16 residues. The V and J genes are TRBV2 and TRBJ2-2, with TRBD2 as a possible D gene (7 bases). The receptor comes from a woman of 80 years or more with acute or convalescent COVID-19. What was sequenced was peripheral blood. For the CDR3, the DNA is TGTGCCAGCAGCGGTTGGGGGGGGCGGAACACCGGGGAGCTGTTTTTT. The encoded protein is CASSGWGGRNTGELFF.